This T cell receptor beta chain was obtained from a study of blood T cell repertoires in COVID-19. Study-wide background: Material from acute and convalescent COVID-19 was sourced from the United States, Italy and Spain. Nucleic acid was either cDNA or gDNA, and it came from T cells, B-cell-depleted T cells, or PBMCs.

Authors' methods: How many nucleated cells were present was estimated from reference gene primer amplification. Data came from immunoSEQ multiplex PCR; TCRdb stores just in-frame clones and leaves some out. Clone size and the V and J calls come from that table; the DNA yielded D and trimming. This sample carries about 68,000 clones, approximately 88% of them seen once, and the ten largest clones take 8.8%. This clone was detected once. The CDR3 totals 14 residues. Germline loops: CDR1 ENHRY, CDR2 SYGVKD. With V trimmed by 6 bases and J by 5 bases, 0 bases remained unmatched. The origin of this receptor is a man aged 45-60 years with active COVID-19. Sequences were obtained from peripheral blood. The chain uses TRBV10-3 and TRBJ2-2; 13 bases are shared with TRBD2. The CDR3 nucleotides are TGTGCCATCAGGGGACTAGCGGGGACCGGGGAGCTGTTTTTT. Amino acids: CAIRGLAGTGELFF.